What follows describes a single T cell receptor (beta chain). No cognate antigen has been identified for it. No clone much larger than this one lies a single base away; base qualities are absent. At the DNA level, this CDR3 is encoded by other sequences in the same sample as well. This entry belongs to a study of cytomegalovirus exposure and HLA in healthy donors (dated by TCRdb to about 2017). For the wider study: According to an earlier analysis of a few hundred of the donors, about 180 million T cells yielded some 110 million unique TCR beta sequences and less than 300 Gb of sequence data. About 300 gigabases of sequencing data and tens of millions of unique TCR sequences were included in an early release covering roughly 700 HLA-typed donors. Of the approximately 400 genotyped donors, over 80% were placed in the genetic ancestry cluster associated with self-reported Caucasian donors. The study aimed to test whether signatures of past pathogen exposure could be identified by cataloging public T cell receptors. The study profiled the T cell repertoires of more than 500 subjects by immunosequencing and related them to cytomegalovirus serostatus. In addition to the first cohort of 650 to 800 subjects, a separate validation cohort of approximately 130 different subjects was used. To predict cytomegalovirus infection status, the study combined high-throughput TCR immunosequencing, statistical association of individual TCRs with disease status, and machine learning. To study patterns of TCR occurrence, a later analysis re-analyzed previously published TCR beta repertoires from 650 to 750 donors and added high-resolution HLA genotyping. Rather than using new phenotypic data, the later analysis identified candidate immune exposures from TCR beta sequences and from how often those sequences occurred across donors. An earlier analysis of 587 of the donors applied high-throughput TCR beta sequencing to assess whether each TCR beta V gene segment acted as functional or pseudogenic. Donor age, sex, ethnicity and CMV serostatus were compiled together with the repertoire data. In a later genetic analysis, genome-wide SNP genotypes for about 65% of the 666 donors were used, and that subset was treated as a discovery cohort. Every discovery cohort repertoire had been produced on one sequencing platform. HLA typing covered class I and class II loci at four-digit resolution. The number of donors typed differed by locus, with 629-630 for A, B, C, DRB1 and DQB1, roughly 520 for DQA1, under 610 for DPA1, and approximately 470 for DPB1. Several DR-DQ haplotypes were treated as single units for association and clustering because of strong linkage in the cohort. Across roughly 420 genotyped donors of the cohort, an average of approximately 240,000 unique TCR beta nucleotide sequences per donor were sequenced, and around 19% of those sequences were non-productive.

The CDR1 and CDR2 encoded by the germline V gene (reference sequence) are LNHDA and SQIVND. The junction shows trimming of 1 base on V and 5 bases on J, plus 8 bases between the germline ends. There are 13 amino acids in the CDR3, from cysteine to phenylalanine inclusive. The only DNA kept is the CDR3, 39 bases in frame from the first base. In total, approximately 610 healthy bone marrow donors made up the cohort. At the time of sampling, all cohort members were nominally healthy, though unrecorded immune exposures were likely present. The donor tested CMV seronegative, placing the donor among the approximately 360 seronegative members of the cohort. Every donor gave a peripheral blood sample, and the peripheral blood mononuclear cells from that sample were used for TCR beta sequencing. The Qiagen DNeasy Blood Extraction Kit was used to extract genomic DNA from the blood cell samples. Receptor libraries were prepared by the immunoSEQ multiplex PCR assay. For the multiplex PCR, a mixture combining 60 forward primers for TCR Vbeta segments and 13 reverse primers for TCR Jbeta segments was used. The CDR3 region of rearranged TCR beta genes was amplified from genomic DNA with a multiplex PCR assay. The Illumina HiSeq System was used to sequence the amplified TCR beta libraries as 87-base-pair reads. On the authors' methods: A later analysis counted around 72 million unique TCR beta chains across the 700 or so repertoires, and some 11 million of these chains were shared by at least two donors. To remove PCR and sequencing errors, raw reads were error-corrected and collapsed into unique sequences using a nearest-neighbor algorithm that merged closely related sequences. Alignment of CDR3 sequences to IMGT reference sequences was used to assign V, D and J gene segments. For a sequence to be retained, a match of at least six nucleotides to both a V gene segment and a J gene segment was required. A rearrangement was called productive if the CDR3 had no stop codons and remained in frame with V and J, and every other rearrangement was called non-productive. Following IMGT convention, CDR3 was defined as the stretch from the second conserved V-encoded cysteine up to the conserved J-encoded phenylalanine. Sequences without an unambiguous match to a single V gene segment were excluded from the earlier analysis of about 600 of the donors. An earlier analysis of about 590 of the donors classified V segments as functional when productive rearrangements were above 56.7% and as segregating when the standard deviation between donors was above 5%. A statistical classification framework was built for diagnosing cytomegalovirus status from the catalog of TCR beta chain sequences. In a later analysis, TCR nucleotide sequences were compared against IMGT/GENE-DB human TR gene sequences so that V and J genes could be assigned. The TCRdist pipeline was used in a later analysis to assign CDR3 sequences and most-parsimonious VDJ recombination scenarios. In a later analysis, every TCR beta chain was defined by the combination of its CDR3 amino acid sequence and its V-gene family, and reads without a unique V-gene family were dropped. To address suspected cross-contamination and a sequencing artifact, a later analysis removed 592 highly shared, low-generation-probability nucleotide sequences. In a later analysis, a clonal expansion index was calculated for each public chain from normalized within-repertoire ranks of inferred template counts. A later analysis computed generation probabilities with a VDJ recombination model fitted to out-of-frame rearrangements, and checked the results against IGoR. A later analysis scored TCR-TCR, TCR-HLA and TCR-CMV co-occurrence with hypergeometric tests, applying a repertoire-size bias correction to TCR pairs. A later analysis estimated false discovery rates by permuting HLA or CMV assignments 20 times. In a later analysis, co-occurring TCRs were grouped using DBSCAN, and TCRdist sequence similarity was added for clustering within HLA-allele-positive subsets. For co-occurrence clustering, repertoires with fewer than 30,000 or more than 120,000 public chains were excluded, along with roughly 5 repertoires with anomalous nucleotide sharing. Held by TCRdb, this immuneACCESS table contains in-frame sequences only and omits some clones. Under half of the omission traces to an unresolved V gene where checked; the cause of the rest is unknown. V and J calls and clone size come straight from that table; D and trimming were deduced from the DNA. The sample contains about 110,000 clones, more than 70% of them found a single time. Clones ranked in the top ten supply approximately 2.2% of the sample.

What the work shows at the level of the full study, not this receptor alone: Immune exposure information for the cohort was limited to CMV serostatus. In the study, around 160 TCR beta chains were listed as associated with cytomegalovirus. In this cohort, only TCR beta chains were sequenced, and detectable features were limited by the absence of alpha or paired-chain data. Because HLA typing was unavailable for some donors at each locus, only the typed subset was used in association tests. The authors suggested that the approach could potentially be extended to other disease states and immunological phenotypes. In an earlier analysis of fewer than 750 of the donors, most TCR beta V segments were observed in productive rearrangements about 87% or about 30% of the time, broadly matching IMGT annotations. A group of highly shared sequence variants was considered likely to be a technical artifact of the sequencing pipeline. In a later analysis, HLA-associated TCR beta chains showed more clonal expansion and lower generation probabilities than non-associated chains that were equally common. In a later analysis, the rate of TCR association differed among HLA loci, with DRB1 alleles having the most associated TCRs and HLA-C alleles having the fewest. Linkage disequilibrium might explain the correlated functional status among segregating V segments, but an unknown experimental factor could not be ruled out. Because the 87-base-pair reads could not distinguish some IMGT-functional V segments, including TRBV6-2 and TRBV6-3, those segments were excluded. A further reported finding was that TCR beta sequences accurately predicted the HLA-A and HLA-B alleles for most subjects in the first cohort. The presence/absence analyses assumed that sequencing depth was roughly uniform across donors, and that assumption may not be true. In a later genetic analysis, fewer N-insertions in productive TCRs were reported among donors in an Asian-associated ancestry cluster than the approximately 710-donor mean. In both the original and validation cohorts, the classifier was reported to diagnose cytomegalovirus status with high specificity and sensitivity. Because counts were too low, about 17 rarely observed V segments, including chromosome 9 orphons, were excluded from the earlier analysis of 500 to 700 of the donors. According to a later analysis, parvovirus B19, influenza, CMV and Epstein-Barr virus appeared linked to several top co-occurrence clusters. Most CMV-associated TCR beta chains appeared to be HLA-restricted in a later analysis, and the HLA associations seemed to be driven largely by CMV exposure. A few of the identified cytomegalovirus-associated TCR beta chains were confirmed in vitro to be specific for cytomegalovirus antigens. An association between a missense DCLRE1C variant and V-gene and J-gene trimming of TCR beta chains was found in a later genetic analysis and replicated in an independent cohort. Strong co-occurrence of HLA alleles, especially DR and DQ, made assigning TCR associations to individual alleles difficult. Most TCR sequences were seen in very few donors, while some public TCRs were found in many individuals. Specific HLA alleles were associated with roughly 17,000 TCR beta sequences at a false discovery rate of 0.05 in a later analysis.

Recombination linked TRBV19 to TRBJ1-1; no D gene is confidently identified. Sequencing was carried out using PBMCs. The source is a man aged 18 to 30 in good health and CMV-seronegative. The nucleotides are TGTGCCAGTAGTATAGGAGGAGGGACTGAAGCTTTCTTT. The resulting protein is CASSIGGGTEAFF.